The TCR beta chain described here comes from a study of radiation and T cells in renal cell carcinoma. About the research overall: Nephrectomy followed 15 Gy stereotactic body radiation by 4 weeks.

The CDR3 is 15 residues long. CDR1 and CDR2 from the germline V gene are MNHEY and SVGAGI. Trimming took 4 bases from V and 9 from J; bases not matched to a gene: 9. Specified time point: blood 2 weeks post-SBRT. The treatment here: 15 Gy SBRT to primary tumor, nephrectomy 4 weeks later. TCRdb keeps only in-frame clones here, not all; method: immunoSEQ multiplex PCR. The sample holds fewer than 90,000 clones; about 86% are singletons and the top ten take approximately 22%. The count of this clone is one. This sample comprised blood, obtained from a patient whose treatment included radiotherapy and nephrectomy. The TCR comes from a woman aged 50 to 60 with renal cell carcinoma. The chain uses TRBV6-5 and TRBJ1-6; 7 positions match TRBD1. The CDR3 loop is CASSSLTGRSSPLHF. The CDR3 DNA sequence: TGTGCCAGCAGTTCTTTGACAGGGAGAAGTTCACCCCTCCACTTT.